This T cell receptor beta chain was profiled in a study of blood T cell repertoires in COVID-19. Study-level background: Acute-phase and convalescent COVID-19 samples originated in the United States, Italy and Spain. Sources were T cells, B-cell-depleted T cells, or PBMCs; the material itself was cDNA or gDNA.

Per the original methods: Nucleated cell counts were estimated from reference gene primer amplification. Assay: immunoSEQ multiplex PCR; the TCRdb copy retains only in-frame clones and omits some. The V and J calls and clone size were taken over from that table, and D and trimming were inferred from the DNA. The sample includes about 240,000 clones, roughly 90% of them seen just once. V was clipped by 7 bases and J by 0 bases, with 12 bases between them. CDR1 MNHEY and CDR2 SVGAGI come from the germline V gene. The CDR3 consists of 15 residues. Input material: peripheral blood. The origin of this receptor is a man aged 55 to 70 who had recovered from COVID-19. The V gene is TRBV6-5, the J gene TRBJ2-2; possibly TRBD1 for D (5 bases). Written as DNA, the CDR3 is TGTGCCAGCACCAAGACAGCCTCGAACACCGGGGAGCTGTTTTTT. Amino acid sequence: CASTKTASNTGELFF.